This paragraph covers one TCR beta chain sequence. This clone's antigen is unknown. Base qualities are not provided; no much larger clone lies one nucleotide away. This sample was included in a study of blood T cells in healthy people across ages (dated by TCRdb to the mid-2010s). Concerning the study at large: In model experiments, template switching captured about one uniquely barcoded TCR beta cDNA molecule for every two T cells. To avoid experimental bias, donors of different ages were spread randomly across the sequencing lanes. Four age groups were formed from the donors: young (average approximately 15 years), middle-aged (just under 40), aged (about 62) and long-lived (less than 85). To track age-related changes in TCR beta repertoire diversity, the study relied on deep sequencing normalized with unique cDNA molecular identifiers. Two additional independent replicas of 1 million unique cDNA reads from the same blood draw were analyzed for two donors (one aged 18 to 30 and one aged 80 or older).

Preparation of the library involved 5' RACE. Instrument used: Illumina HiSeq 2500. A second PCR of roughly 6 to 11 cycles was run with a J-beta primer mix and a sample-barcoded 5' primer. Each TCR beta cDNA molecule received a unique molecular identifier from a template-switch 5' adaptor carrying 12 random nucleotides. Each sample yielded at least 3 million CDR3-containing paired-end reads. The Mint cDNA synthesis kit, primed by a TRBC-specific oligonucleotide, was used to synthesize first-strand cDNA from all RNA. Following uracil-DNA glycosylase treatment, all cDNA underwent a first 18-cycle PCR with the universal primers M1SS and BC2_uni_R. The study's own analysis went as follows. Each sample was normalized by randomly selecting 1 million high-quality reads, each carrying a distinct molecular identifier. Reads with shared molecular identifiers were discarded instead of being binned into consensus sequences. MiTCR, set to a Q25 quality threshold and the strictest error-elimination algorithm, was used for CDR3 identification, clonotype clustering and error correction. A nonparametric unseen species model using Euler transformation provided a lower-bound estimate of total TCR beta diversity. In-frame beta chains were kept once TCRdb had trimmed the public reads at Q25 with fastp and called clones with MiXCR. For every CDR3 protein sequence, its rows merge into one entry that carries the most common genes and DNA. The V and J calls, along with clone size, are taken from TCRdb and not from the paper's own processing. The sample table shows about 580,000 distinct CDR3 sequences, and 40% to 55% are seen once. Of the sample, about 26% is held by the ten largest clones.

The 39 donors, aged roughly 6 to 95 years, were systemically healthy Caucasian individuals from Russia. About 9.1 milliliters of peripheral blood were collected from each donor into EDTA-treated Vacutainer tubes. Ficoll-Paque density-gradient centrifugation was used to isolate PBMCs, with at least 6.5 million per sample. Total RNA, at least 6 micrograms per sample, was extracted from PBMCs with Trizol reagent. For every donor, an aliquot of PBMCs went through flow cytometry to measure the percentages of naive CD45RAhigh/CD27high T cells. Findings and caveats that apply to the study as a whole: Donor CMV infection status was unknown, potentially confounding age-related changes in expanded clonotypes. Observed TCR beta diversity correlated strongly with the percentage of naive T cells measured by flow cytometry. Bulk unsorted PBMC profiling prevented conclusive comparison of naive and antigen-experienced compartments. Estimates of total diversity from one million sequenced T cells were regarded as lower bounds and underestimates. Compared with the aged group, more naive CD4+ T cells, fewer expanded clones and increased TCR diversity were shown by the long-lived group, suggesting age selection. As age increased, observed TCR beta diversity per million T cells dropped in a roughly linear way, and a significant reduction was already evident by age roughly 40.

From the germline V gene (reference sequence), CDR1 is LGHDT and CDR2 is YNNKEL. From the cysteine up to the phenylalanine, the CDR3 has a length of 16 residues. Just the 48-base CDR3 DNA is kept, in frame starting at base 1. The trim is 3 bases for V and 6 bases for J, with a gap of 19 bases between the germline ends. The source material was blood. This clonotype was sampled from an elderly man in good health. The chain couples TRBV3-1 to TRBJ2-3; the D gene is perhaps TRBD2, on 6 matching bases. The CDR3 here reads CASSQQRVSESDTQYF. Here is the DNA: TGTGCCAGCAGCCAGCAGCGGGTTTCCGAGTCGGATACGCAGTATTTT.